The 14 T cell receptor beta chains presented below share a single source sample, sequenced in a study of blood T cell repertoires in COVID-19. Some clones are missing from TCRdb's copy, which holds only in-frame ones; the method was immunoSEQ multiplex PCR. The data show 50,000 to 60,000 clones, with roughly 80% seen just once and over 5.5% held by the top ten. The sequenced sample consisted of peripheral blood. The receptors shown here come from a human donor in a cohort sampled during active or convalescent COVID-19.

The chain combines TRBV29-1 with TRBJ2-5; 11 bases map to TRBD2. The germline CDR1 and CDR2 sequences are SQVTM and ANQGSEA. With 3 bases clipped from V and 5 bases from J, the junction kept 2 bases outside the gene matches. CDR3 length equals 13 residues. The CDR3 reads CSVETSGDETQYF. The CDR3 DNA reads TGCAGCGTTGAGACTAGCGGGGATGAGACCCAGTACTTC.

The chain joins TRBV12-3 or TRBV12-4 to TRBJ2-2; possible D gene TRBD1, 6 bases. CDR3 length: 13 residues. Trimming removed 3 bases at V and 7 bases at J, with 9 bases between. The CDR3 is CASSLGAGGELFF. Here the CDR3 DNA reads TGTGCCAGCAGTTTGGGGGCCGGCGGGGAGCTGTTTTTT.

A single count supports this clone. V is TRBV3-1 (or the pseudogene TRBV3-2) and J is TRBJ1-1; weak D call: TRBD1 (6 bases). The V gene's germline CDR1 is LGHDT and CDR2 YNNKEL (reference sequence). The CDR3 totals 14 residues. Trimming left V 4 bases short and J 2 bases short, with 11 bases between. The CDR3 loop reads CASSLGTLNTEAFF. In DNA, the CDR3 is TGTGCCAGCAGCCTGGGGACACTCAACACTGAAGCTTTCTTT.

V gene TRBV4-3 combines with J gene TRBJ2-1; D remains ambiguous. V was shortened by 5 bases and J by 6 bases, with 17 bases between the two germline ends. Per germline, CDR1 LGHNA and CDR2 YSLEER. The CDR3 length is 15 residues. CDR3 sequence reads: CASSDTATYSNEQFF. CDR3 DNA sequence: TGCGCCAGCAGCGACACAGCTACTTACAGCAATGAGCAGTTCTTC.

The genes are TRBV7-9 and TRBJ1-4; D ambiguous. The V end was cut by 4 bases, the J end by 5 bases, with 8 bases between. This CDR3 region has 13 residues. Germline V gene sequence: CDR1 SEHNR, CDR2 FQNEAQ (reference sequence). The CDR3 DNA reads TGTGCCAGCAGCTCAGGAGGGAATGAAAAACTGTTTTTT. It codes for CASSSGGNEKLFF.

The chain employs TRBV3-1 (or the pseudogene TRBV3-2) and TRBJ2-5; 10 bases are a match to TRBD1. The trim removed 1 base at V and 5 bases at J, leaving 4 bases unmatched. Germline CDR1 reads LGHDT; CDR2 reads YNNKEL (reference sequence). CDR3 length equals 15 residues. The CDR3 is CASSQGQGAWETQYF. DNA for the CDR3: TGTGCCAGCAGCCAAGGACAGGGGGCCTGGGAGACCCAGTACTTC.

V is TRBV7-2 and J is TRBJ2-3, with TRBD2 matching over 9 bases. CDR3 length equals 17 residues. Looked up from germline, CDR1 is SGHTA and CDR2 is FQGNSA. J gave up 2 bases and V 5 bases, and 11 bases lay outside the gene matches. The DNA for the CDR3 is TGTGCCAGCAGCCCGAAGCCCAGCGGGGGGAACACAGATACGCAGTATTTT. Its protein is CASSPKPSGGNTDTQYF.

This chain links TRBV27 with TRBJ2-1; 8 positions agree with TRBD2. This CDR3 has 15 amino acids. J lost 6 bases, V lost 5 bases, and 9 bases had no gene match. CDR1 is MNHEY, CDR2 SMNVEV, per germline (reference sequence). DNA for the CDR3: TGTGCCAGCAGTCCAGCGGGGGCCCCCGGCAATGAGCAGTTCTTC. Protein sequence: CASSPAGAPGNEQFF.

The V call is TRBV30, the J call TRBJ2-1; unclear D gene. Germline CDR1 and CDR2: GTSNPN and SVGIG (reference sequence). The ends were cut back, 2 bases at V and 10 bases at J, with 15 bases in the middle. CDR3 length: 13 amino acids. The CDR3 DNA sequence: TGTGCCTGGAGTTCTACGGCAGGTTTCGAGCAGTTCTTC. Translated, it gives CAWSSTAGFEQFF.

The J gene is TRBJ1-6, the V gene TRBV7-8, with D hard to call. CDR1 SGHVS and CDR2 FQNEAQ come from the germline V gene. The CDR3 totals 16 residues. V dropped 2 bases and J dropped 4 bases, with 12 bases sitting between them. The CDR3 region is CASSLMGDAYNSPLHF. Written as DNA, the CDR3 is TGTGCCAGCAGCTTAATGGGAGACGCATATAATTCACCCCTCCACTTT.

This sequence joins TRBV12-3 or TRBV12-4 and TRBJ2-7, with 7 bases matching TRBD1. The CDR3 loop spans 13 amino acids. The V gene end was trimmed by 6 bases and the J gene end by 0 bases; junction bases not matched to a gene: 2. The CDR3 DNA is TGTGCCAGCAGGGACAGGAGCTCCTACGAGCAGTACTTC. Protein product: CASRDRSSYEQYF.

The J gene is TRBJ2-3, the V gene TRBV5-1, with 9 nucleotides matching TRBD2. This CDR3 is 16 amino acids long. CDR1 and CDR2 from the germline V gene are SGHRS and YFSETQ. Trimming took 0 bases from V and 6 from J; bases not matched to a gene: 8. The CDR3 sequence: CASSLAALAGFDTQYF. DNA of the CDR3: TGCGCCAGCAGCTTGGCAGCGCTAGCGGGGTTCGATACGCAGTATTTT. The full variable domain, completed using reference TRBV5-1 and TRBJ2-3, is KAGVTQTPRYLIKTRGQQVTLSCSPISGHRSVSWYQQTPGQGLQFLFEYFSETQRNKGNFPGRFSGRQFSNSRSEMNVSTLELGDSALYLCASSLAALAGFDTQYFGPGTRLTVL.

The chain carries TRBV9 and TRBJ2-2, with 8 bases matching TRBD1. CDR3 length: 16 amino acids. V lost 1 base and J lost 3; bases outside the gene matches: 5. CDR1 and CDR2 (germline): SGDLS, YYNGEE. The chain's CDR3 is CASSVSRGQYTGELFF. Here the CDR3 DNA reads TGTGCCAGCAGCGTATCCAGGGGGCAGTACACCGGGGAGCTGTTTTTT.

V is TRBV18 and J is TRBJ1-2; D gene unclear. The germline gives CDR1 KGHSH, CDR2 LQKENI. CDR3 length: 14 residues. With 2 bases removed from V and 7 bases from J, the gap between germline ends came to 14 bases. The CDR3 sequence: CASSPEEFPSGYTF. The CDR3 DNA sequence: TGTGCCAGCTCACCAGAGGAGTTCCCTAGTGGCTACACCTTC.